Below are 31 T cell receptor beta chains sequenced from a single sample in a study of T cell repertoires in cytomegalovirus infection. Using its own MiXCR run on the reads, TCRdb lists one record per CDR3 protein. The sample contains 490,000 or so distinct CDR3 sequences, approximately 10% of which appear only once. Sequencing used PBMCs. These receptors originate from a human donor in good health (CMV status not recorded). Some clones in this sample may be carry-over from other donors' samples.

This clonotype was picked up a small number of times. The chain uses TRBV12-3 or TRBV12-4 and TRBJ1-1, with D perhaps TRBD1 (5 bases). The V end lost 3 bases, the J end lost 0 bases, and 11 bases lay between the germline ends. CDR3 length: 15 residues. CDR3 nucleotides: TGTGCCAGCAGTTTTACGGGGGGGTTGAACACTGAAGCTTTCTTT. It yields the protein CASSFTGGLNTEAFF.

This clonotype showed up just a few times. This chain joins TRBV10-3 and TRBJ2-7; possible D gene TRBD1, 5 bases. Germline loops: CDR1 ENHRY, CDR2 SYGVKD. V lost 6 bases and J 3 bases, leaving 12 bases between the germline ends. This CDR3 contains 13 residues. The CDR3 reads CAISDNDSYEQYF. CDR3 nucleotide sequence: TGTGCCATCAGCGACAACGACAGCTACGAGCAGTACTTC.

In this sample, this clonotype turned up many times. This chain links TRBV7-8 with TRBJ2-3; 10 positions match TRBD2. The germline V gene encodes CDR1 SGHVS and CDR2 FQNEAQ. J gave up 1 base and V 5 bases, and 9 bases lay outside the gene matches. The CDR3 has 17 amino acids. The CDR3 nucleotides are TGTGCCAGCAGCCCCCGCCGCGGACTAGCGGGCACAGATACGCAGTATTTT. Its protein product is CASSPRRGLAGTDTQYF.

This clonotype was seen many times. This CDR3 reads CASSQVGLAGAGSSETQYF. The CDR3 DNA sequence: TGTGCCAGCAGCCAAGTCGGACTAGCGGGAGCCGGTAGTTCGGAGACCCAGTACTTC. The rearrangement links TRBV4-2 to TRBJ2-5, with 13 bases identical to TRBD2. CDR3 length: 19 residues. V gave up 1 base and J gave up 5 bases; unmatched junction bases: 13. In germline, CDR1 is LGHNA, CDR2 YNFKEQ.

This clonotype was seen ten or more times. The chain is built from TRBV10-3 and TRBJ1-6; no clear D gene. The length of the CDR3 is 15 residues. V lost 4 bases, J lost 7 bases, and 14 bases lay in between. Looked up from germline, CDR1 is ENHRY and CDR2 is SYGVKD. Here the CDR3 reads CAISGASGSNSPLHF. The CDR3 region has the DNA TGTGCCATCAGTGGGGCCAGTGGGTCGAATTCACCCCTCCACTTT.

For this clonotype: A much larger clone sits a single nucleotide away, making a read error possible. V usage is TRBV7-6 and J usage is TRBJ2-7, with D maybe TRBD1 (6 bases). There are 13 residues in the CDR3. Trimming cost V 8 bases and J 9 bases, with 20 bases left between them. Germline CDR1 is SGHVS and CDR2 is FNYEAQ. CDR3 protein: CASGYMDSKTQYF. As DNA, the CDR3 is TGTGCCAGCGGCTATATGGACAGTAAGACGCAGTACTTC.

Many counts were recorded for this clonotype. The gene calls are TRBV19 and TRBJ2-5, with D unresolved. The CDR3 is 14 amino acids. The germline V and J ends were trimmed by 4 bases and 2 bases, with 11 bases remaining between them. Germline values: CDR1 LNHDA, CDR2 SQIVND (reference sequence). Here the CDR3 DNA reads TGTGCCAGTAGTACCGGGCGACCTCAAGAGACCCAGTACTTC. Its protein product is CASSTGRPQETQYF. Using reference TRBV19 and TRBJ2-5 for the parts outside the CDR3, the full variable domain is DGGITQSPKYLFRKEGQNVTLSCEQNLNHDAMYWYRQDPGQGLRLIYYSQIVNDFQKGDIAEGYSVSREKKESFPLTVTSAQKNPTAFYLCASSTGRPQETQYFGPGTRLLVL.

This chain links TRBV5-1 with TRBJ2-1; 7 bases line up with TRBD1. Trimming took 0 bases from V and 6 from J; bases not matched to a gene: 6. Germline CDR1 SGHRS, CDR2 YFSETQ. The CDR3 is 15 amino acids. The CDR3 here is CASSLGGTVGNEQFF. In DNA, the CDR3 is TGCGCCAGCAGCTTGGGAGGGACAGTGGGCAATGAGCAGTTCTTC.

This clonotype was observed many times. The rearrangement links TRBV12-3 or TRBV12-4 to TRBJ1-2; 8 positions agree with TRBD1. Trimming took 4 bases from V and 7 from J; bases not matched to a gene: 17. This CDR3 contains 17 residues. The CDR3: CASSSRTGLLPVGGYTF. The CDR3, as DNA: TGTGCCAGCAGTTCACGGACAGGGCTTCTACCGGTGGGTGGCTACACCTTC.

This clonotype was recorded many times. The CDR3 region is CASSQYKTGFEQYF. DNA for the CDR3: TGCGCCAGCAGCCAATATAAGACAGGGTTCGAGCAGTACTTC. The V gene is TRBV4-1, the J gene TRBJ2-7, with TRBD1 identical over 7 bases. V shed 2 bases and J 6 bases; nucleotides not matched to a gene: 7. This CDR3 is built from 14 residues. Germline CDR1 and CDR2: MGHRA and YSYEKL.

This clonotype was counted at least ten times. The chain is built from TRBV27 and TRBJ2-7; TRBD2 matches 7 bases. The CDR3 consists of 18 residues. V lost 1 base, J lost 7 bases, and 19 bases stayed unmatched. Germline CDR1 and CDR2: MNHEY and SMNVEV (reference sequence). For the CDR3, the DNA is TGTGCCAGCAGTTTATTTTTGGGGTCGGGGCCACCCGGGGGGGAGCAGTACTTC. This sequence encodes CASSLFLGSGPPGGEQYF.

This chain links TRBV6-5 with TRBJ2-7; 7 bases fit TRBD2. V was pared by 6 bases and J by 6 bases, with 11 bases of the junction left unmatched. The germline gives CDR1 MNHEY, CDR2 SVGAGI. CDR3 size: 14 residues. This CDR3 is CASSTIAGAAEQYF. The DNA for the CDR3 is TGTGCCAGCAGCACAATAGCGGGCGCCGCCGAGCAGTACTTC.

Ten or more counts support this clonotype. The chain carries TRBV4-2 and TRBJ2-1; TRBD2 matches 8 bases. The CDR3 has 16 residues. Per germline, CDR1 LGHNA and CDR2 YNFKEQ. The V gene end was trimmed by 4 bases and the J gene end by 3 bases; junction bases not matched to a gene: 8. The CDR3 loop reads CASSRYSGDLYNEQFF. The DNA of the CDR3 is TGTGCCAGCAGCCGATATAGCGGGGATCTCTACAATGAGCAGTTCTTC.

This clonotype appeared many times. V is TRBV6-1 and J is TRBJ2-5; D perhaps matches TRBD1 (5 bases). Trimming took off 7 bases at V and 9 bases at J, with 30 bases between the two ends. CDR3 length equals 17 residues. CDR1 and CDR2 (germline): MNHNS, SASEGT. The chain's CDR3 is CASTPYYAGMASGAQYF. The CDR3 bases are TGTGCCAGCACACCTTATTACGCAGGGATGGCATCTGGCGCCCAGTACTTC.

This chain connects TRBV20-1 to TRBJ1-1; D remains unclear. Trimming removed 6 bases from V and 7 bases from J, with 6 bases in between. The germline V gene encodes CDR1 DFQATT and CDR2 SNEGSKA (reference sequence). The CDR3 runs to 9 residues. CDR3 DNA: TGCAGTGCCCCAGTTGAAGCTTTCTTT. This codes for CSAPVEAFF.

The chain recombines TRBV3-1 with TRBJ2-2; D gene ambiguous. The CDR3 covers 12 residues. The V gene's germline CDR1 is LGHDT and CDR2 YNNKEL (reference sequence). Trimming removed 3 bases from V and 8 bases from J, with 7 bases in between. CDR3 in amino acids: CASSHPEGELFF. CDR3 nucleotides: TGTGCCAGCAGCCACCCGGAGGGGGAGCTGTTTTTT.

The V gene is TRBV5-6, the J gene TRBJ2-1, with 12 bases lining up with TRBD1. J gave up 8 bases and V 3 bases, and 9 bases lay outside the gene matches. Germline V gene data show CDR1 as SGHDT and CDR2 as YYEEEE. CDR3 length equals 16 residues. CDR3 loop: CASSSPGQGALHEQFF. CDR3 bases: TGTGCCAGCAGCTCCCCGGGACAGGGGGCCCTCCATGAGCAGTTCTTC.

This clonotype was counted at least ten times. This chain links TRBV6-5 with TRBJ2-1; 12 positions match TRBD2. Germline V gives CDR1 MNHEY, CDR2 SVGAGI. The CDR3 is made up of 16 amino acids. Trimming removed 6 bases from V and 8 bases from J; junction bases left unmatched: 11. The CDR3 spells CASRPRTSGTLHEQFF. CDR3 bases: TGTGCCAGCAGACCTAGGACTAGCGGGACGTTACATGAGCAGTTCTTC.

At least ten counts were recorded for this clonotype. The V call is TRBV6-1, the J call TRBJ2-1; 12 bases line up with TRBD2. CDR1 and CDR2 (germline): MNHNS, SASEGT. The CDR3 is 16 residues long. Germline trimming cut 1 base from V and 8 bases from J; bases unmatched to any gene: 6. CDR3 in DNA: TGTGCCAGCAGTGAAGACACGGCTAGCGGGAGGGATGAGCAGTTCTTC. It encodes CASSEDTASGRDEQFF.

In its sample, this clonotype was seen many times. The chain is built from TRBV29-1 and TRBJ2-3; D ambiguous. This CDR3 is built from 15 residues. Trimming shortened V by 7 bases and J by 5 bases, and 22 bases separated the two germline ends. The germline V gene encodes CDR1 SQVTM and CDR2 ANQGSEA. CDR3 bases: TGCAGCGCCAGCTCTCAGAGTTATTTCGAAGATACGCAGTATTTT. It yields the protein CSASSQSYFEDTQYF.

Ten or more counts support this clonotype. This chain uses TRBV5-1 with TRBJ2-1; D gene unclear. The V end lost 0 bases, the J end lost 7 bases, and 11 bases lay between the germline ends. The CDR3 contains 14 residues. CDR1 is SGHRS, CDR2 YFSETQ, per germline. This chain's CDR3 is CASSLVDIRNEQFF. As DNA, the CDR3 is TGCGCCAGCAGCTTGGTTGATATCAGAAATGAGCAGTTCTTC.

The chain joins TRBV3-1 to TRBJ2-5; possibly TRBD2 for D (6 bases). Germline CDR1 and CDR2: LGHDT and YNNKEL (reference sequence). CDR3 length: 18 amino acids. V lost 4 bases, J lost 5 bases, and 26 bases lay in between. The CDR3 sequence is CASSPWQPGDQLRETQYF. The CDR3 DNA reads as TGTGCCAGCAGCCCTTGGCAACCGGGAGACCAACTACGGGAGACCCAGTACTTC.

Worth noting for this clonotype: A read error may explain this, as a much larger clone is one base away. V and J are TRBV12-3 or TRBV12-4 and TRBJ2-7; TRBD2 aligns across 7 bases. The CDR3 is 14 residues long. The DNA for the CDR3 is TGTGCCAGCAGTTTAAATTCGCGGGAGTACGGGCAGTACTTC. The encoded protein is CASSLNSREYGQYF.

This chain connects TRBV6-4 to TRBJ1-1; maybe TRBD1 (6 bases). This CDR3 is built from 15 residues. V shed 3 bases and J shed 8 bases, with 19 bases lying between them. Germline V gene data show CDR1 as MRHNA and CDR2 as SNTAGT. The CDR3 DNA is TGTGCCAGCAGTGAAAGAGGAGCAGGGGCGGGGGAAGCTTTCTTT. This codes for CASSERGAGAGEAFF.

The rearrangement links TRBV12-3 or TRBV12-4 to TRBJ1-2; tentative D call: TRBD1 (5 bases). Trimming shortened V by 7 bases and J by 4 bases, and 10 bases separated the two germline ends. This CDR3 comprises 12 residues. CDR3 loop: CASKQGGYGYTF. The CDR3 coding sequence is TGTGCCAGCAAGCAGGGCGGCTATGGCTACACCTTC.

This clonotype was observed at least ten times. The J gene is TRBJ2-1, the V gene TRBV25-1, with D perhaps TRBD2 (6 bases). Germline lookup yields CDR1 MGHDK and CDR2 SYGVNS. The CDR3 is 15 amino acids. V gave up 7 bases and J gave up 0 bases, with 13 bases separating them. The CDR3 is CASIGSGVSYNEQFF. In DNA form, the CDR3 reads TGTGCCAGCATTGGATCGGGGGTCTCCTACAATGAGCAGTTCTTC.

This clonotype was found many times. This chain connects TRBV14 to TRBJ2-2; D is perhaps TRBD1 or TRBD2 (5 bases each). Germline CDR1 is SGHDN and CDR2 is FVKESK. The CDR3 has 13 amino acids. V gave up 2 bases and J gave up 10 bases, with 11 bases separating them. The CDR3 DNA reads as TGTGCCAGCAGCCAACAGGGACCTGTGGAGCTGTTTTTT. It is translated as CASSQQGPVELFF.

This clonotype was found many times. The chain is built from TRBV7-3 and TRBJ2-2, with unresolved D. V was trimmed by 5 bases and J by 2 bases, leaving 9 bases between them. Germline lookup yields CDR1 SGHTA and CDR2 FQGTGA. This CDR3 spans 14 amino acids. The CDR3 DNA reads as TGTGCCAGCAGCCTCTACATTAACACCGGGGAGCTGTTTTTT. Amino acid sequence: CASSLYINTGELFF.

Many counts were recorded for this clonotype. The genes are TRBV7-2 and TRBJ2-5; D unresolved. Between the trimmed V and J ends, which lost 0 bases and 0 bases, there was a span of 11 bases. The germline V gene encodes CDR1 SGHTA and CDR2 FQGNSA. This CDR3 spans 16 amino acids. CDR3 DNA: TGTGCCAGCAGCTTAGCGCAGGTCCCTTACCAAGAGACCCAGTACTTC. It translates to CASSLAQVPYQETQYF.

This clonotype was seen many times. The rearrangement joins TRBV28 to TRBJ2-1; 8 bases match TRBD1. Germline CDR1 MDHEN, CDR2 SYDVKM. V was pared by 2 bases and J by 2 bases, with 5 bases of the junction left unmatched. There are 16 residues in the CDR3. DNA of the CDR3: TGTGCCAGCAGTTTACTAAGACAGGGGCCCTACAATGAGCAGTTCTTC. This translates into CASSLLRQGPYNEQFF.

This clonotype was counted only a few times. V and J are TRBV10-3 and TRBJ1-1, with D uncertain. The germline V and J ends were trimmed by 3 bases and 2 bases, with 7 bases remaining between them. The CDR3 length is 13 residues. CDR1 is ENHRY and CDR2 is SYGVKD in the germline V gene. CDR3 coding DNA: TGTGCCATCAGTGAAACGACCAACACTGAAGCTTTCTTT. This translates into CAISETTNTEAFF.